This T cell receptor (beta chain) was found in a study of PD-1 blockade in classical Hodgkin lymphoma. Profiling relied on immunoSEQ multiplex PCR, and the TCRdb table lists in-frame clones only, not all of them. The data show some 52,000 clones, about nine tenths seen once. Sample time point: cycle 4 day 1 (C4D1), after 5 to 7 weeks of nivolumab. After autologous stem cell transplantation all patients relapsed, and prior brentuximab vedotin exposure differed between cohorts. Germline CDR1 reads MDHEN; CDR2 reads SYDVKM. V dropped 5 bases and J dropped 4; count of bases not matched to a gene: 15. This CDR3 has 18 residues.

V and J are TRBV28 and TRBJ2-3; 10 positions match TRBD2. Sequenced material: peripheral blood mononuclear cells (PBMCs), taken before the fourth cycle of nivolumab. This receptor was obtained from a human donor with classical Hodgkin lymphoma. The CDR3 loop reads CASSVLGAVSGGADTQYF. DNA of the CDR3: TGTGCCAGCAGTGTCTTAGGGGCTGTCAGCGGGGGGGCAGATACGCAGTATTTT.